These 21 T cell receptor beta chains originate from one sample sequenced in a study of T cell responses to AZD1222 COVID-19 vaccine. Produced via immunoSEQ multiplex PCR; TCRdb's table is partial and in-frame only. The table shows 130,000 or so clones, with around 84% occurring only once. Sample: peripheral blood, taken on day 0 of AZD1222 vaccination. These receptors were taken from an adult in good health.

The chain has TRBV6-5 and TRBJ1-2, with a possible D match to TRBD1 (5 bases). V lost 6 bases, J lost 4 bases, and 15 bases lay in between. This CDR3 region has 14 residues. The germline V gene has CDR1 MNHEY and CDR2 SVGAGI. CDR3 loop: CASSPWGESYGYTF. The CDR3 DNA is TGTGCCAGCAGCCCGTGGGGGGAGAGCTATGGCTACACCTTC.

V is TRBV30 and J is TRBJ2-3, with TRBD2 identical over 8 bases. CDR1 is GTSNPN, CDR2 SVGIG, per germline (reference sequence). The V gene end was trimmed by 0 bases and the J gene end by 3 bases; junction bases not matched to a gene: 5. This CDR3 is 15 amino acids long. The CDR3 nucleotides are TGTGCCTGGAGTGTAGGCGGGGGGCAGACAGATACGCAGTATTTT. Its translation: CAWSVGGGQTDTQYF.

The rearrangement links TRBV6-6 to TRBJ1-5, with 7 bases aligning to TRBD1. Germline V gene sequence: CDR1 MNHNY, CDR2 SVGAGI (reference sequence). Trimming cost V 6 bases and J 5 bases; bases outside gene matches: 7. CDR3 length equals 14 residues. CDR3 sequence reads: CASRSSGGDQPQHF. The CDR3 region has the DNA TGTGCCAGCAGATCTTCAGGGGGAGATCAGCCCCAGCATTTT.

The rearrangement joins TRBV29-1 to TRBJ1-2; a possible D gene is TRBD1 (6 bases). V lost 4 bases and J 5 bases, leaving 14 bases between the germline ends. CDR3 length equals 13 residues. Germline CDR1 and CDR2: SQVTM and ANQGSEA. CDR3 in amino acids: CSVAMGAGYGYTF. In DNA form, the CDR3 reads TGCAGCGTTGCAATGGGGGCTGGATATGGCTACACCTTC.

V is TRBV10-2 and J is TRBJ1-1, with D possibly matching TRBD1 (5 bases). Trimming took 8 bases from V and 0 from J, leaving 10 bases between them. CDR3 length: 13 amino acids. Germline values: CDR1 WSHSY, CDR2 SAAADI. The chain's CDR3 is CASWDRMNTEAFF. CDR3 DNA sequence: TGCGCCAGCTGGGACCGAATGAACACTGAAGCTTTCTTT.

This rearrangement joins TRBV4-3 to TRBJ1-4; D gene uncertain. The V gene's germline CDR1 is LGHNA and CDR2 YSLEER. Trimming removed 1 base at V and 7 bases at J, with 16 bases between. The length of the CDR3 is 16 residues. The CDR3 DNA follows: TGCGCCAGCAGCCAAGCCCGTGGCGGTGTCATTGAAAAACTGTTTTTT. Protein: CASSQARGGVIEKLFF.

This chain links TRBV5-1 with TRBJ1-1; a weak D match, TRBD1 (5 bases). V lost 1 base and J 1 base, leaving 8 bases between the germline ends. CDR1 and CDR2 (germline): SGHRS, YFSETQ. The CDR3 is 14 residues long. CDR3 nucleotide sequence: TGCGCCAGCAGCTTGCGGCAGGGGAACACTGAAGCTTTCTTT. It encodes CASSLRQGNTEAFF.

The chain joins TRBV7-3 to TRBJ1-1; D may be TRBD1 (5 bases). Germline CDR1 is SGHTA and CDR2 is FQGTGA. V lost 5 bases and J 3 bases, leaving 16 bases between the germline ends. This CDR3 has 15 residues. The CDR3 region is CASSRDSGGDTEAFF. CDR3 coding DNA: TGTGCCAGCAGCCGGGACTCCGGCGGGGACACTGAAGCTTTCTTT.

The chain couples TRBV16 to TRBJ2-7; D not certain. The ends were cut back, 4 bases at V and 7 bases at J, with 8 bases in the middle. In germline, CDR1 is KGHSY, CDR2 FQNENV. The CDR3 extends over 11 amino acids. The CDR3 DNA sequence: TGTGCCAGCAGCCTGGGTGGGGAGCAGTACTTC. It encodes CASSLGGEQYF.

V usage is TRBV18 and J usage is TRBJ2-1, with TRBD2 identical over 7 bases. CDR1 is KGHSH and CDR2 is LQKENI in the germline V gene. CDR3 size: 16 residues. J lost 2 bases, V lost 6 bases, and 10 bases had no gene match. CDR3 loop: CASSPSWGTTYNEQFF. The CDR3 region has the DNA TGTGCCAGCTCCCCCTCATGGGGGACTACCTACAATGAGCAGTTCTTC.

V is TRBV6-2 or TRBV6-3 and J is TRBJ1-2; D is perhaps TRBD1 (5 bases). This CDR3 is built from 14 residues. Germline CDR1 is MNHEY and CDR2 is SVGEGT. Trimming removed 0 bases from V and 4 bases from J, with 9 bases in between. The chain's CDR3 is CASSYSGRSYGYTF. The CDR3 nucleotides are TGTGCCAGCAGTTACTCGGGGCGGAGCTATGGCTACACCTTC.

The chain carries TRBV7-9 and TRBJ1-1; 7 positions match TRBD1. V gave up 2 bases and J gave up 11 bases; unmatched junction bases: 8. This CDR3 has 13 amino acids. From germline, CDR1 is SEHNR and CDR2 FQNEAQ (reference sequence). As DNA, the CDR3 is TGTGCCAGCAGCTTAAAGGCGGAGACAGGGGCTTTCTTT. Translating it yields CASSLKAETGAFF.

The chain has TRBV27 and TRBJ1-6; the match to TRBD1 covers 8 bases. Germline trimming cut 4 bases from V and 12 bases from J; bases unmatched to any gene: 11. The germline V gene encodes CDR1 MNHEY and CDR2 SMNVEV (reference sequence). The CDR3 spans 15 residues. This chain's CDR3 is CASSSLGTGMIPLHF. DNA of the CDR3: TGTGCCAGCAGTTCACTCGGGACAGGAATGATACCCCTCCACTTT.

Here the CDR3 reads CASSIDGNQPQHF. CDR3 in DNA: TGTGCCAGTAGTATAGACGGCAATCAGCCCCAGCATTTT. This chain connects TRBV19 to TRBJ1-5; D gene ambiguous. V was shortened by 0 bases and J by 2 bases, with 2 bases between the two germline ends. This CDR3 is 13 amino acids long. In germline, CDR1 is LNHDA, CDR2 SQIVND (reference sequence). The full variable domain, with the rest looked up from reference TRBV19 and TRBJ1-5, is DGGITQSPKYLFRKEGQNVTLSCEQNLNHDAMYWYRQDPGQGLRLIYYSQIVNDFQKGDIAEGYSVSREKKESFPLTVTSAQKNPTAFYLCASSIDGNQPQHFGDGTRLSIL.

The chain uses TRBV9 and TRBJ2-2; a weak D match, TRBD1 (5 bases). The CDR3 consists of 15 residues. V was cut by 0 bases and J by 6 bases, with 12 bases left in between. Germline CDR1 and CDR2: SGDLS and YYNGEE. CDR3 DNA: TGTGCCAGCAGCGTAGGCGCAGGGTGGGCCGGGGAGCTGTTTTTT. Its protein product is CASSVGAGWAGELFF. The full variable domain, completed using reference TRBV9 and TRBJ2-2, is DSGVTQTPKHLITATGQRVTLRCSPRSGDLSVYWYQQSLDQGLQFLIQYYNGEERAKGNILERFSAQQFPDLHSELNLSSLELGDSALYFCASSVGAGWAGELFFGEGSRLTVL.

This chain connects TRBV28 to TRBJ1-5; TRBD1 aligns across 7 bases. Germline V gives CDR1 MDHEN, CDR2 SYDVKM. With V trimmed by 5 bases and J by 2 bases, 12 bases remained unmatched. This CDR3 is 17 amino acids long. CDR3 coding DNA: TGTGCCAGCAGTACTCAAAGACAGGGCTTCGGCAATCAGCCCCAGCATTTT. This codes for CASSTQRQGFGNQPQHF.

The rearrangement uses TRBV24-1 and TRBJ2-2; 9 bases are a match to TRBD1. This CDR3 is 17 amino acids long. V shed 5 bases and J 6 bases; nucleotides not matched to a gene: 12. Germline V gene lookup returns CDR1 KGHDR and CDR2 SFDVKD. In DNA form, the CDR3 reads TGTGCCACCAGTGGTCCCCTCGGACAGGGGACATCCGGGGAGCTGTTTTTT. Amino acids: CATSGPLGQGTSGELFF.

V gene TRBV10-3 combines with J gene TRBJ2-2; unclear D gene. This CDR3 spans 15 amino acids. Germline V gives CDR1 ENHRY, CDR2 SYGVKD. Trimming removed 10 bases from V and 0 bases from J, with 15 bases in between. DNA of the CDR3: TGTGCCAGCCGGGTCTCTTCAGCGAACACCGGGGAGCTGTTTTTT. It codes for CASRVSSANTGELFF.

In regard to this clone: The identical CDR3 is also encoded by other nucleotide sequences in the sample. The chain has TRBV6-6 and TRBJ2-7, with 9 bases fitting TRBD1. J lost 4 bases, V lost 7 bases, and 2 bases had no gene match. Looked up from germline, CDR1 is MNHNY and CDR2 is SVGAGI (reference sequence). The CDR3 sequence is 12 residues long. The CDR3 reads CASTGQGYEQYF. CDR3 sequence (DNA): TGTGCCAGCACCGGACAGGGGTACGAGCAGTACTTC.

The V gene is TRBV29-1, the J gene TRBJ1-1; D is perhaps TRBD1 (5 bases). Germline CDR1 and CDR2: SQVTM and ANQGSEA. The CDR3 has 15 amino acids. V was pared by 4 bases and J by 0 bases, with 15 bases between. CDR3 protein: CSVGSGWGMNTEAFF. The DNA for the CDR3 is TGCAGCGTTGGAAGCGGTTGGGGCATGAACACTGAAGCTTTCTTT.

The rearrangement uses TRBV19 and TRBJ1-1; 8 bases align to TRBD1. The J segment lost 4 bases and the V segment lost 3 bases, leaving 4 bases of the junction unmatched. The CDR3 is 14 residues long. The V gene's germline CDR1 is LNHDA and CDR2 SQIVND (reference sequence). CDR3: CASSIGQGSTEAFF. The CDR3 DNA is TGTGCCAGTAGTATCGGACAGGGATCCACTGAAGCTTTCTTT.